The subject of this entry is one T cell receptor beta chain. Its antigen is unknown. Germline trimming cut 6 bases from V and 7 bases from J; bases unmatched to any gene: 4. The CDR3 totals 13 residues. Per germline, CDR1 MNHNS and CDR2 SASEGT. The sample belongs to a study of cytomegalovirus exposure and HLA in healthy donors. Study background: About 85 million unique TCR sequences came from HLA-typed donors in an early release. There were several hundred genotyped donors. Of these, roughly 80% fell in the genetic ancestry cluster associated with self-reported Caucasian donors.

Findings of the study overall: Being productive about 90% or about 30% of the time was typical of most TCR beta V segments in an earlier analysis.

PCR used 60 Vbeta primers and 13 Jbeta primers. The data were produced by immunoSEQ multiplex PCR, yet TCRdb's version contains in-frame clones alone and is incomplete. The sample has 75,000 to 80,000 clones, more than 75% seen once. The chain employs TRBV6-1 and TRBJ1-5, with TRBD1 identical over 9 bases. The source of this sequence is a male donor in good health and CMV-seropositive. The sequenced material came from PBMCs. CDR3 nucleotides: TGTGCCAGCAGAGGACAGGGGATCCAGCCCCAGCATTTT. Amino acids: CASRGQGIQPQHF.